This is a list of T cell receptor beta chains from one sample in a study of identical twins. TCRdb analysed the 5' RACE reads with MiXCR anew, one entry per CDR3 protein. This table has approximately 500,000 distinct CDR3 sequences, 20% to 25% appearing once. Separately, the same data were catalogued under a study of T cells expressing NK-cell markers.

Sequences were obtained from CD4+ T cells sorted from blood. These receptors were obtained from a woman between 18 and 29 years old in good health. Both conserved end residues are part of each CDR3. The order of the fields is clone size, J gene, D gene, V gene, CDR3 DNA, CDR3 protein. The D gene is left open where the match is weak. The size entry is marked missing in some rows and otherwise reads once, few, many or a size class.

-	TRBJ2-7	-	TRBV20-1	TGCAGTGCTCGCTACAGGGAGGCCGAGCAGTACTTC	CSARYREAEQYF
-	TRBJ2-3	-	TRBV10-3	TGTGCCATCAAAGAGGCGGCTGAAGATACGCAGTATTTT	CAIKEAAEDTQYF
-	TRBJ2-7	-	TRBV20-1	TGCAGTGCTAGAGATGGACGTGGAGCCACCTACGAGCAGTACTTC	CSARDGRGATYEQYF
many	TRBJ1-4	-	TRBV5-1	TGCGCCAGCAGCTTGGATGGGGCTCCGAGTGAAAAACTGTTTTTT	CASSLDGAPSEKLFF
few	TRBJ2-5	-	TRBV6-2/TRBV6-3	TGTGCCAGCAGCATCCAACGGACGACCCAGTACTTC	CASSIQRTTQYF
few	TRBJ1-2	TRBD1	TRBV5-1	TGCGCCAGCAGCGCACTACAGGGGGTGCATGGCTACACCTTC	CASSALQGVHGYTF
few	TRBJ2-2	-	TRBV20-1	TGCAGTGCTAGAGACACTACCACCGGGGAGCTGTTTTTT	CSARDTTTGELFF
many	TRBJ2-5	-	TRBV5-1	TGCGCCAGCAGCGGGTCAGAACAAGAGACCCAGTACTTC	CASSGSEQETQYF
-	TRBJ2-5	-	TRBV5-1	TGCGCCAGCAGCGCCGGGAGTCGAGAGACCCAGTACTTC	CASSAGSRETQYF
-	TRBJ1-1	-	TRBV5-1	TGCGCCAGCAGCAGCGCCGGGACTCAGATCACTGAAGCTTTCTTT	CASSSAGTQITEAFF
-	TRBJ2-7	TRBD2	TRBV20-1	TGCAGTGCTAGAGATTTGAGCGGGAGATTTTACGAGCAGTACTTC	CSARDLSGRFYEQYF
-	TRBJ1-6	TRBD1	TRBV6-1	TGTGCCAGCAGCAAATCGGACAGGGCTTGGAATTCACCCCTCCACTTT	CASSKSDRAWNSPLHF
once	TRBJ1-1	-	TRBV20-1	TGCAGTGTCCCATCAGGGAAAATGAACACTGAAGCTTTCTTT	CSVPSGKMNTEAFF
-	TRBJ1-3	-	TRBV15	TGTGCCACCAGCAGAGCTGGGGGTGAGGGAAACACCATATATTTT	CATSRAGGEGNTIYF
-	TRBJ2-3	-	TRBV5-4	TGTGCCAGCAGCTTAAGTGGGAGCGGGTCCCTTAACACAGATACGCAGTATTTT	CASSLSGSGSLNTDTQYF
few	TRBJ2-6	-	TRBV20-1	TGCAGTGCTAGAGACCTCTCTGGGGCCAACGTCCTGACTTTC	CSARDLSGANVLTF
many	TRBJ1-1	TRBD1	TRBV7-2	TGTGCCAGCAGCATGGGGACAGGGAATGCTGAAGCTTTCTTT	CASSMGTGNAEAFF
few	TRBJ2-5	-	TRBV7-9	TGTGCCAGCAGCTTAGGGTTCCCGGGGCAAGAGACCCAGTACTTC	CASSLGFPGQETQYF
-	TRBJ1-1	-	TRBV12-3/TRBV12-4	TGTGCCAGCAGTTGGAGTTTGACAGGATGGGAAGCTTTCTTT	CASSWSLTGWEAFF
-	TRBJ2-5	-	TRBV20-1	TGCAGTGCTAGCAGCCGACGGGCCCAGTACTTC	CSASSRRAQYF
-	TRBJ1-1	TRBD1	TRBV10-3	TGTGCCGCCACAGGGGGCGCGGGCACTGAAGCTTTCTTT	CAATGGAGTEAFF
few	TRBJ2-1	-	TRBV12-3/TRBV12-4	TGTGCCAGCACGAAAGAACTTAAGGGGGGTCTACAGTTCTTC	CASTKELKGGLQFF
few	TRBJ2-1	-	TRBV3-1	TGTGCCAGCAGCCACGGCAGGGATCTCTACAATGAGCAGTTCTTC	CASSHGRDLYNEQFF
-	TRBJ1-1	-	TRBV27	TGTGCCAGCAGGACGGGGGGCGGCACTGAAGCTTTCTTT	CASRTGGGTEAFF
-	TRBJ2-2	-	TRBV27	TGTGCCAGCAGTTTATACGGGAGCGGGACCGGGGAGCTGTTTTTT	CASSLYGSGTGELFF